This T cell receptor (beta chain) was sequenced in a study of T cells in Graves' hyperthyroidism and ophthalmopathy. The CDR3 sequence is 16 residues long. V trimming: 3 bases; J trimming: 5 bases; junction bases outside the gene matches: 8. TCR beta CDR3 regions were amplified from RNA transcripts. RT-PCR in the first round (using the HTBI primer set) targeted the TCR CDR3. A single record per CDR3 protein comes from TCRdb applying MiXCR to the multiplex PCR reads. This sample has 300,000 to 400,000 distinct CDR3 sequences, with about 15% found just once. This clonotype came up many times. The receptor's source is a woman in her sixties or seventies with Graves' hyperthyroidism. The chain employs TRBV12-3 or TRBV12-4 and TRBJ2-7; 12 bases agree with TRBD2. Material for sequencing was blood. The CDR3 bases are TGTGCCAGCAGTTTTCCGACTAGCGGGAGTGTGGACGAGCAGTACTTC. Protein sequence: CASSFPTSGSVDEQYF.